This TCR beta chain was identified in a study of blood T cell repertoires in COVID-19. For the study at large: Samples came from the United States, Italy and Spain, spanning acute and convalescent COVID-19.

Trimming stripped 5 bases from V and 4 bases from J, with 22 bases between. Germline V gives CDR1 LGHNT, CDR2 FRNRAP. The CDR3 consists of 17 residues. Data came from immunoSEQ multiplex PCR; TCRdb stores just in-frame clones and leaves some out. The repertoire holds 75,000 to 80,000 clones, with more than 75% as singletons. The TCR was taken from a man in his sixties with COVID-19, enrolled during active disease. The chain has TRBV12-5 and TRBJ2-3; D might be TRBD2 (6 bases). The specimen sequenced was peripheral blood. This chain's CDR3 is CASGPLGGLRASDTQYF. CDR3 coding DNA: TGTGCTAGTGGTCCTCTGGGGGGACTTCGGGCGTCAGATACGCAGTATTTT.